Shown below are 14 T cell receptor beta chains from a single sample sequenced in a study of blood T cell repertoires in COVID-19. The data were produced by immunoSEQ multiplex PCR, yet TCRdb's version contains in-frame clones alone and is incomplete. The data contain hundreds of thousands of clones, approximately 83% of them singletons. The sequencing input was peripheral blood. The source of these receptors is a human donor in a cohort sampled during active COVID-19.

The J gene is TRBJ2-3, the V gene TRBV7-7, with TRBD1 identical over 8 bases. V shed 5 bases, J shed 2 bases, and the junction held 6 bases outside the gene matches. The CDR3 consists of 15 residues. Germline V CDR1 and CDR2: SSHAT, FNYEAQ (reference sequence). This chain's CDR3 is CASSRGQGPTDTQYF. DNA for the CDR3: TGTGCCAGCAGCCGCGGACAGGGCCCCACAGATACGCAGTATTTT.

The rearrangement links TRBV7-8 to TRBJ1-6, with D perhaps matching TRBD1 (6 bases). The CDR3 is 15 residues long. Trimming pared 4 bases from V and 8 bases from J, leaving 15 bases between. The germline V gene encodes CDR1 SGHVS and CDR2 FQNEAQ. The CDR3 DNA sequence: TGTGCCAGCAGCTCAGTGGTATCAGGGGATTCACCCCTCCACTTT. Translating gives CASSSVVSGDSPLHF.

V gene TRBV28 combines with J gene TRBJ1-2; D is possibly TRBD1 (5 bases). CDR1 MDHEN and CDR2 SYDVKM come from the germline V gene. There are 16 residues in the CDR3. The ends were cut back, 2 bases at V and 0 bases at J, with 13 bases in the middle. The CDR3 sequence is CASSLGAGNPNYGYTF. CDR3 DNA: TGTGCCAGCAGTTTAGGGGCAGGGAATCCTAACTATGGCTACACCTTC.

CDR3: CASSQAGTSYNEQFF. CDR3 DNA: TGTGCCAGCAGTCAAGCCGGGACTAGTTACAATGAGCAGTTCTTC. This chain joins TRBV6-4 and TRBJ2-1; 8 bases agree with TRBD2. In germline, CDR1 is MRHNA, CDR2 SNTAGT. The CDR3 has 15 amino acids. Unmatched junction bases numbered 7, after V lost 5 bases and J lost 4 bases.

The gene calls are TRBV28 and TRBJ1-3; TRBD1 agrees at 9 bases. The junction had 8 bases not matched to a gene; V was cut back by 4 bases and J by 1 base. The CDR3 length is 17 residues. The V gene's germline CDR1 is MDHEN and CDR2 SYDVKM. The chain's CDR3 is CASSSGTGLISGNTIYF. For the CDR3, the DNA is TGTGCCAGCAGTTCCGGGACAGGGTTAATTTCTGGAAACACCATATATTTT.

The CDR3 reads CASSSGQETQYF. In DNA form, the CDR3 reads TGCGCCAGCAGCTCGGGCCAAGAGACCCAGTACTTC. The gene calls are TRBV5-1 and TRBJ2-5; D unclear. The CDR3 covers 12 residues. Trimming shortened V by 3 bases and J by 1 base, and 4 bases separated the two germline ends. Germline CDR1 and CDR2: SGHRS and YFSETQ.

The chain couples TRBV7-8 to TRBJ1-1; the D is unclear. The V end lost 7 bases, the J end lost 4 bases, and 16 bases lay between the germline ends. This CDR3 comprises 14 residues. Germline assignment: CDR1 SGHVS and CDR2 FQNEAQ. The DNA for the CDR3 is TGTGCCAGCACCGTGCCCCTAGGCAGCACTGAAGCTTTCTTT. Its protein is CASTVPLGSTEAFF.

This clone was seen once. The V and J genes are TRBV4-3 and TRBJ1-4; TRBD1 aligns across 7 bases. The CDR3 is 17 residues long. J was trimmed by 4 bases and V by 4 bases; bases with no gene match: 12. The germline gives CDR1 LGHNA, CDR2 YSLEER. CDR3 DNA: TGCGCCAGCAGCCGCGTCCCCGCCGGGACAGTTAATGAAAAACTGTTTTTT. It codes for CASSRVPAGTVNEKLFF.

This clone was counted once. The chain carries TRBV6-1 and TRBJ1-5; a weak D match, TRBD1 (5 bases). The CDR3 totals 14 residues. Germline V gene lookup returns CDR1 MNHNS and CDR2 SASEGT. V was pared by 1 base and J by 4 bases, with 8 bases between. The DNA for the CDR3 is TGTGCCAGCAGTGAAGTTCAGGGTAATCAGCCCCAGCATTTT. Translated, it gives CASSEVQGNQPQHF.

V is TRBV18 and J is TRBJ2-7, with D possibly matching TRBD1 (6 bases). Germline lookup yields CDR1 KGHSH and CDR2 LQKENI. The CDR3 spans 16 residues. Trimming stripped 4 bases from V and 4 bases from J, with 20 bases between. The CDR3 loop is CASSLGRGGQAYEQYF. CDR3 in DNA: TGTGCCAGCTCACTAGGGAGAGGGGGTCAGGCGTACGAGCAGTACTTC.

Ten or more counts support this clone. The chain recombines TRBV2 with TRBJ2-7, with 8 bases fitting TRBD2. CDR3 length: 14 amino acids. Germline-derived CDR1 and CDR2 are SNHLY and FYNNEI. The V segment lost 4 bases and the J segment 5 bases; nucleotides outside the gene matches: 7. This chain's CDR3 is CASSGQGLGNEQYF. CDR3 DNA: TGTGCCAGCAGTGGTCAGGGACTAGGAAACGAGCAGTACTTC.

This chain joins TRBV10-3 and TRBJ1-2; possible D gene TRBD1, 6 bases. Trimming left V 6 bases short and J 4 bases short, with 9 bases between. Germline V gene sequence: CDR1 ENHRY, CDR2 SYGVKD. The CDR3 totals 12 residues. The CDR3 protein is CAISDRIYGYTF. CDR3 sequence (DNA): TGTGCCATCAGCGACAGGATCTATGGCTACACCTTC.

The chain combines TRBV5-4 with TRBJ1-3; TRBD1 is a possible D gene (6 bases). Germline V gene sequence: CDR1 SGHNT, CDR2 YYREEE (reference sequence). CDR3 size: 15 residues. Trimming stripped 4 bases from V and 2 bases from J, with 13 bases between. CDR3 sequence reads: CASSQKQGAGNTIYF. The CDR3 nucleotides read TGTGCCAGCAGCCAGAAACAGGGCGCTGGAAACACCATATATTTT. Full variable domain (missing parts from reference TRBV5-4 and TRBJ1-3): ETGVTQSPTHLIKTRGQQVTLRCSSQSGHNTVSWYQQALGQGPQFIFQYYREEENGRGNFPPRFSGLQFPNYSSELNVNALELDDSALYLCASSQKQGAGNTIYFGEGSWLTVV.

The gene calls are TRBV5-1 and TRBJ2-1, with TRBD2 matching over 8 bases. This CDR3 has 15 amino acids. Germline CDR1 is SGHRS and CDR2 is YFSETQ. V shed 2 bases, J shed 2 bases, and the junction held 3 bases outside the gene matches. Here the CDR3 reads CASSFSLAAYNEQFF. The CDR3 nucleotides are TGCGCCAGCAGCTTCTCACTAGCGGCCTACAATGAGCAGTTCTTC. Full variable domain (rest looked up from reference TRBV5-1 and TRBJ2-1): KAGVTQTPRYLIKTRGQQVTLSCSPISGHRSVSWYQQTPGQGLQFLFEYFSETQRNKGNFPGRFSGRQFSNSRSEMNVSTLELGDSALYLCASSFSLAAYNEQFFGPGTRLTVL.